The present T cell receptor beta chain was sequenced within a study of blood T cell repertoires in COVID-19. Sequencing used immunoSEQ multiplex PCR; TCRdb keeps in-frame clones, though not all of them. There are fewer than 250,000 clones in the sample; roughly 81% occur only once, and 5% to 6.5% lies in the top ten. The CDR3 length is 15 residues. With 7 bases removed from V and 4 bases from J, the gap between germline ends came to 17 bases. The germline V gene has CDR1 SNHLY and CDR2 FYNNEI. Source material: peripheral blood. The chain links TRBV2 to TRBJ2-1, with D tentatively TRBD2 (5 bases). The sequence came from a woman in her 70s with active or convalescent COVID-19. The CDR3 here is CASTFEASPYNEQFF. CDR3 bases: TGTGCCAGCACCTTTGAGGCTAGCCCTTACAATGAGCAGTTCTTC. The full variable domain, rest sourced from reference TRBV2 and TRBJ2-1, is EPEVTQTPSHQVTQMGQEVILRCVPISNHLYFYWYRQILGQKVEFLVSFYNNEISEKSEIFDDQFSVERPDGSNFTLKIRSTKLEDSAMYFCASTFEASPYNEQFFGPGTRLTVL.